This T cell receptor (beta chain) derives from a study of T cell changes during pregnancy in multiple sclerosis. Repertoires were generated with immunoSEQ multiplex PCR, while TCRdb's copy carries only in-frame clones and drops some. The table shows 90,000 to 95,000 clones, with around 93% occurring only once. Specimen: peripheral blood, collected before pregnancy. This receptor was identified in a female donor with multiple sclerosis, enrolled in a pregnancy study.

The CDR3 coding sequence is TGTGCCAGCAGCTTAGACCCCGGGTCTCAGCCCCAGCATTTT. The encoded protein is CASSLDPGSQPQHF. The chain has TRBV7-2 and TRBJ1-5, with unresolved D. Germline V gene sequence: CDR1 SGHTA, CDR2 FQGNSA. Trimming removed 1 base at V and 6 bases at J, with 10 bases between. This CDR3 has 14 amino acids.